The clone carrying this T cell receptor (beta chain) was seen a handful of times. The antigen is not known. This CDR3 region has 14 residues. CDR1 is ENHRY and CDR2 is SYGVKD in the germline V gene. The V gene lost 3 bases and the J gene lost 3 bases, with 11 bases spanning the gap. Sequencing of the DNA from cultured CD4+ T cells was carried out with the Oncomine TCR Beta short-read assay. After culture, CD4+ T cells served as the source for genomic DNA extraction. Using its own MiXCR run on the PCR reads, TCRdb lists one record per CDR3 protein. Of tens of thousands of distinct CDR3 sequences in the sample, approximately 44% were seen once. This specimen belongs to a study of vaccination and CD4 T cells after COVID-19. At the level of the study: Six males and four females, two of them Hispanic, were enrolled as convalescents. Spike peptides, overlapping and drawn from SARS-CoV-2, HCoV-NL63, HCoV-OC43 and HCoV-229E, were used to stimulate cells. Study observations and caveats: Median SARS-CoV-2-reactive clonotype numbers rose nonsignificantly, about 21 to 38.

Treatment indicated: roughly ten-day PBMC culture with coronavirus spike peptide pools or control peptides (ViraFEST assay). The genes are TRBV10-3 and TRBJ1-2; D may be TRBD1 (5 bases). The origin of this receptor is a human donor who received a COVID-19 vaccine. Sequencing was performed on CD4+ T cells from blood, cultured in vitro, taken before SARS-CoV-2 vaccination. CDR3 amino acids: CAISDRGDHYGYTF. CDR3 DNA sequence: TGTGCCATCAGTGACCGCGGGGACCACTATGGCTACACCTTC.